Shown below are 25 T cell receptor beta chains from a single sample sequenced in a study of OX40 agonist ivuxolimab in advanced cancers. Some clones are missing from TCRdb's copy, which holds only in-frame ones; the method was immunoSEQ multiplex PCR. This table holds 65,000 to 80,000 clones, just over 85% found once. Sequenced material: CD4+ or CD8+ T cells sorted from blood, taken in a trial of the OX40 agonist ivuxolimab. The receptors come from an adult with an advanced solid tumor such as melanoma, head and neck, liver or kidney cancer.

The chain is built from TRBV5-1 and TRBJ2-5; tentative D call: TRBD2 (6 bases). V was clipped by 2 bases and J by 2 bases, with 10 bases between them. Germline assignment: CDR1 SGHRS and CDR2 YFSETQ. The CDR3 sequence is 14 residues long. Written as DNA, the CDR3 is TGCGCCAGCAGCTTCGGGACTCTACAAGAGACCCAGTACTTC. Protein sequence: CASSFGTLQETQYF.

The chain employs TRBV5-1 and TRBJ2-7; no clear D gene. Between the trimmed V and J ends, which lost 0 bases and 0 bases, there was a span of 13 bases. The CDR3 is made up of 16 amino acids. Germline V gives CDR1 SGHRS, CDR2 YFSETQ. CDR3: CASSLGMRRDSYEQYF. DNA of the CDR3: TGCGCCAGCAGCTTGGGCATGCGCCGCGACTCCTACGAGCAGTACTTC.

The chain joins TRBV7-2 to TRBJ2-5, with D possibly being TRBD1 or TRBD2 (5 bases each). CDR3 length: 16 residues. V was pared by 4 bases and J by 5 bases, with 20 bases between. Germline V gene data show CDR1 as SGHTA and CDR2 as FQGNSA. The CDR3, as DNA: TGTGCCAGCAGCTCCCTTGGGGGAACTGGTTCGGAGACCCAGTACTTC. This sequence encodes CASSSLGGTGSETQYF.

CDR3 protein: CASSPGQGRSGANVLTF. Written as DNA, the CDR3 is TGTGCCAGCAGCCCGGGACAGGGGCGGTCTGGGGCCAACGTCCTGACTTTC. V is TRBV27 and J is TRBJ2-6; 10 positions match TRBD1. With 6 bases clipped from V and 1 base from J, the junction kept 6 bases outside the gene matches. The V gene's germline CDR1 is MNHEY and CDR2 SMNVEV (reference sequence). The CDR3 is 17 amino acids. The variable domain in full, completed from reference TRBV27 and TRBJ2-6, reads EAQVTQNPRYLITVTGKKLTVTCSQNMNHEYMSWYRQDPGLGLRQIYYSMNVEVTDKGDVPEGYKVSRKEKRNFPLILESPSPNQTSLYFCASSPGQGRSGANVLTFGAGSRLTVL.

CDR3: CASSLQPGGSYNSPLHF. In DNA form, the CDR3 reads TGTGCCAGCAGCTTACAACCCGGCGGCTCCTATAATTCACCCCTCCACTTT. The chain uses TRBV7-6 and TRBJ1-6; D remains unclear. Looked up from germline, CDR1 is SGHVS and CDR2 is FNYEAQ. This CDR3 has 17 residues. Trimming took 2 bases from V and 0 from J, leaving 11 bases between them.

The chain carries TRBV7-9 and TRBJ2-5; tentatively, D is TRBD1 (5 bases). Trimming left V 5 bases short and J 4 bases short, with 20 bases between. This CDR3 spans 16 amino acids. From germline, CDR1 is SEHNR and CDR2 FQNEAQ (reference sequence). The CDR3 is CASSEGRAELPETQYF. The CDR3 DNA sequence: TGTGCCAGCAGCGAAGGCAGGGCCGAACTCCCAGAGACCCAGTACTTC.

This chain connects TRBV5-1 to TRBJ2-1; D possibly matches TRBD1 or TRBD2 (5 bases each). V was cut by 5 bases and J by 1 base, with 13 bases left in between. The CDR3 length is 15 residues. CDR1 SGHRS and CDR2 YFSETQ come from the germline V gene. The CDR3 loop reads CASSNEGYSYNEQFF. The CDR3 DNA reads as TGCGCCAGCAGTAATGAGGGGTATTCCTACAATGAGCAGTTCTTC.

This chain uses TRBV7-2 with TRBJ2-7; no clear D gene. The germline V gene has CDR1 SGHTA and CDR2 FQGNSA. The CDR3 runs 13 residues. Trimming left V 6 bases short and J 3 bases short, with 12 bases between. The DNA for the CDR3 is TGTGCCAGCAGTCCGCGGTATAGCTACGAGCAGTACTTC. It is translated as CASSPRYSYEQYF.

The J gene is TRBJ2-7, the V gene TRBV6-6; D assignment may be TRBD1 or TRBD2 (6 bases each). Germline-derived CDR1 and CDR2 are MNHNY and SVGAGI (reference sequence). This CDR3 is 12 amino acids long. Trimming took 8 bases from V and 2 from J, leaving 10 bases between them. CDR3 sequence reads: CASGRTAYEQYF. The DNA of the CDR3 is TGTGCCAGCGGGAGGACAGCCTACGAGCAGTACTTC.

The chain has TRBV2 and TRBJ1-5; D is unclear. CDR3 size: 13 residues. V lost 11 bases and J 10 bases, leaving 21 bases between the germline ends. Per germline, CDR1 SNHLY and CDR2 FYNNEI. The CDR3 sequence is CAGTPSQQVPQHF. The CDR3 DNA is TGTGCCGGCACCCCAAGTCAGCAGGTCCCCCAGCATTTT. Full variable domain (outside the CDR3, taken from reference TRBV2 and TRBJ1-5): EPEVTQTPSHQVTQMGQEVILRCVPISNHLYFYWYRQILGQKVEFLVSFYNNEISEKSEIFDDQFSVERPDGSNFTLKIRSTKLEDSAMYFCAGTPSQQVPQHFGDGTRLSIL.

Concerning this clone: Different DNA sequences within this sample yield the same CDR3. The chain has TRBV4-3 and TRBJ2-1; D might be TRBD2 (6 bases). The CDR3 totals 15 residues. Germline V gives CDR1 LGHNA, CDR2 YSLEER. The V end lost 1 base, the J end lost 6 bases, and 13 bases lay between the germline ends. The CDR3 loop is CASSQALARGNEQFF. For the CDR3, the DNA is TGCGCCAGCAGCCAAGCGCTAGCGAGGGGCAATGAGCAGTTCTTC.

The gene calls are TRBV7-2 and TRBJ2-4; D remains ambiguous. Trimming pared 1 base from V and 2 bases from J, leaving 6 bases between. Germline V gene data show CDR1 as SGHTA and CDR2 as FQGNSA. CDR3 size: 14 residues. CDR3 residues: CASSLGGTKNIQYF. CDR3 nucleotides: TGTGCCAGCAGCTTAGGGGGTACCAAAAACATTCAGTACTTC.

The table lists this clone with a count of one. V and J are TRBV4-3 and TRBJ2-7; the D call may be TRBD1 or TRBD2 (5 bases each). Germline assignment: CDR1 LGHNA and CDR2 YSLEER. Trimming removed 8 bases from V and 9 bases from J, with 11 bases in between. CDR3 length equals 10 residues. CDR3 coding DNA: TGCGCCAGCGGGTCGGGGCGGCAGTACTTC. Translation gives CASGSGRQYF.

This chain uses TRBV9 with TRBJ1-1; D call uncertain. The V end lost 0 bases, the J end lost 1 base, and 10 bases lay between the germline ends. Looked up from germline, CDR1 is SGDLS and CDR2 is YYNGEE. This CDR3 is built from 15 residues. The CDR3 DNA sequence: TGTGCCAGCAGCGTAGGTGACACGGGGAACACTGAAGCTTTCTTT. Its translation is CASSVGDTGNTEAFF.

V and J are TRBV5-1 and TRBJ2-5, with D maybe TRBD1 (6 bases). V lost 7 bases to trimming and J lost 1 base, with 14 bases between them. CDR1 and CDR2 from the germline V gene are SGHRS and YFSETQ. The CDR3 contains 14 residues. CDR3 coding DNA: TGCGCCAGCCACCAGGGGATACGCCAAGAGACCCAGTACTTC. It specifies CASHQGIRQETQYF.

The gene calls are TRBV5-1 and TRBJ1-1; a weak D match, TRBD1 (5 bases). Trimming took 0 bases from V and 0 from J, leaving 9 bases between them. The CDR3 runs to 15 residues. Germline lookup yields CDR1 SGHRS and CDR2 YFSETQ. The CDR3 coding sequence is TGCGCCAGCAGCTTGGCGGTGGGGCTGAACACTGAAGCTTTCTTT. Translated, it gives CASSLAVGLNTEAFF.

The chain couples TRBV7-9 to TRBJ1-2; D uncertain. The CDR3 runs 12 residues. The germline V gene encodes CDR1 SEHNR and CDR2 FQNEAQ (reference sequence). The V gene lost 4 bases and the J gene lost 10 bases, with 13 bases spanning the gap. The CDR3 nucleotides are TGTGCCAGCAGCTCCCCGGGCTTTACCTACACCTTC. Residues: CASSSPGFTYTF.

The chain has TRBV18 and TRBJ1-4; the D gene is possibly TRBD1 (5 bases). The germline gives CDR1 KGHSH, CDR2 LQKENI. The CDR3 covers 15 residues. The V end lost 4 bases, the J end lost 2 bases, and 11 bases lay between the germline ends. CDR3 DNA sequence: TGTGCCAGCTCACAAGATCAGGGCACTAATGAAAAACTGTTTTTT. Residues: CASSQDQGTNEKLFF.

The rearrangement links TRBV19 to TRBJ2-1, with D perhaps matching TRBD1 (5 bases). CDR3 length: 14 amino acids. Germline CDR1 LNHDA, CDR2 SQIVND (reference sequence). V was trimmed by 6 bases and J by 0 bases, leaving 9 bases between them. The CDR3 DNA sequence: TGTGCCAGTAGAGGGGTGGGCTCCTACAATGAGCAGTTCTTC. Protein: CASRGVGSYNEQFF.

This clone was seen just once. The chain links TRBV6-6 to TRBJ1-1; no clear D gene. The CDR3 has 14 residues. Trimming pared 1 base from V and 1 base from J, leaving 7 bases between. Per germline, CDR1 MNHNY and CDR2 SVGAGI (reference sequence). CDR3 loop: CASSYFGRNTEAFF. As DNA, the CDR3 is TGTGCCAGCAGTTACTTTGGGAGGAACACTGAAGCTTTCTTT.

In DNA form, the CDR3 reads TGTGCCAGCAGCCTCGGGGCGCGGGGGGGAACAGATACGCAGTATTTT. Its protein is CASSLGARGGTDTQYF. The gene calls are TRBV7-3 and TRBJ2-3; 9 positions agree with TRBD2. CDR1 and CDR2 (germline): SGHTA, FQGTGA. The CDR3 runs 16 residues. V was clipped by 5 bases and J by 3 bases; unmatched bases: 9.

The chain employs TRBV9 and TRBJ1-3, with D maybe TRBD1 (6 bases). Germline values: CDR1 SGDLS, CDR2 YYNGEE. The CDR3 length is 14 residues. V shed 2 bases and J shed 4 bases, with 10 bases lying between them. The CDR3 reads CASSVGGEGNTIYF. The CDR3 DNA reads TGTGCCAGCAGCGTGGGGGGCGAAGGAAACACCATATATTTT.

The chain uses TRBV7-9 and TRBJ1-1; D gene unclear. This CDR3 is 14 amino acids long. V shed 5 bases and J shed 1 base, with 11 bases lying between them. Germline V gene sequence: CDR1 SEHNR, CDR2 FQNEAQ (reference sequence). CDR3 sequence (DNA): TGTGCCAGCAGCCCCGAGACCTGGAACACTGAAGCTTTCTTT. Translating gives CASSPETWNTEAFF. Using reference TRBV7-9 and TRBJ1-1 for the parts outside the CDR3, the full variable domain is DTGVSQNPRHKITKRGQNVTFRCDPISEHNRLYWYRQTLGQGPEFLTYFQNEAQLEKSRLLSDRFSAERPKGSFSTLEIQRTEQGDSAMYLCASSPETWNTEAFFGQGTRLTVV.

The chain joins TRBV19 to TRBJ2-7; D is unresolved. The V end lost 1 base, the J end lost 1 base, and 5 bases lay between the germline ends. Germline V CDR1 and CDR2: LNHDA, SQIVND (reference sequence). This CDR3 is 13 amino acids long. The CDR3: CASSIGQSYEQYF. The CDR3 DNA reads as TGTGCCAGTAGTATAGGGCAGTCCTACGAGCAGTACTTC.

The chain employs TRBV28 and TRBJ2-6, with no clear D. The CDR3 loop spans 12 amino acids. Trimming removed 8 bases from V and 4 bases from J, with 6 bases in between. Germline V gene data show CDR1 as MDHEN and CDR2 as SYDVKM. The CDR3 DNA reads as TGTGCCAGCCGCTCGGGGGCCAACGTCCTGACTTTC. It is translated as CASRSGANVLTF.